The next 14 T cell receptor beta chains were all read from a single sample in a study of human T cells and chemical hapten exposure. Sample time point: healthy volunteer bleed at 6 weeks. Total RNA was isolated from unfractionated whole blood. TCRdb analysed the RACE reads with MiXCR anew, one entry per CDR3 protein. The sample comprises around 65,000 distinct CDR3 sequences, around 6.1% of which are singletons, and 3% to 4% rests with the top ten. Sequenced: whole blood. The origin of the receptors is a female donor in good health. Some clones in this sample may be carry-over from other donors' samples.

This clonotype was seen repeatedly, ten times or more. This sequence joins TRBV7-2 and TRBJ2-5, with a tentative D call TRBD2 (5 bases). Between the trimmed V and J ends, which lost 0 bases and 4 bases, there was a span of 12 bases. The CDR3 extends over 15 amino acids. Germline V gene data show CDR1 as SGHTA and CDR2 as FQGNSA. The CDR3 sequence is CASSLAGVSRETQYF. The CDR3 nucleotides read TGTGCCAGCAGCTTAGCGGGAGTATCGAGAGAGACCCAGTACTTC. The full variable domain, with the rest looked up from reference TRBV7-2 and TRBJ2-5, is GAGVSQSPSNKVTEKGKDVELRCDPISGHTALYWYRQSLGQGLEFLIYFQGNSAPDKSGLPSDRFSAERTGGSVSTLTIQRTQQEDSAVYLCASSLAGVSRETQYFGPGTRLLVL.

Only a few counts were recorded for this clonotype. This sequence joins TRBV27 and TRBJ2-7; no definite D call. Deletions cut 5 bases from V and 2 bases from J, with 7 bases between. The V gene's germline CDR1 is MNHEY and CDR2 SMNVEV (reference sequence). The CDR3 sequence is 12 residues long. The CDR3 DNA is TGTGCCAGCAGTGGGCGCCCCTACGAGCAGTACTTC. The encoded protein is CASSGRPYEQYF.

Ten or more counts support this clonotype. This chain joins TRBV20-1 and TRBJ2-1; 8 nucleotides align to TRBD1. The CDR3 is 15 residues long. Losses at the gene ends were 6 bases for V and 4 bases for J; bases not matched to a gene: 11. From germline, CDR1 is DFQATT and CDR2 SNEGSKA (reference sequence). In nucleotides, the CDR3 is TGCAGTGCGCGGACAGGGCTGTTTTTTTACAATGAGCAGTTCTTC. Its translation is CSARTGLFFYNEQFF.

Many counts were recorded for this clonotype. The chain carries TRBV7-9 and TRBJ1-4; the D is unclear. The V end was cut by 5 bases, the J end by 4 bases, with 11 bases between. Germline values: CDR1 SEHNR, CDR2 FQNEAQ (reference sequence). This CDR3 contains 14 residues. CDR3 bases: TGTGCCAGCAGCCTGGACGGAGTTAATGAAAAACTGTTTTTT. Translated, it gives CASSLDGVNEKLFF.

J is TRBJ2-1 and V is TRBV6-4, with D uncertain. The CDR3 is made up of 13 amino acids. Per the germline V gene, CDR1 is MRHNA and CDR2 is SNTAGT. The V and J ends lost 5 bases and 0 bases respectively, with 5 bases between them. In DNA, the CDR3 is TGTGCCAGCAGTTCTAGCTCCTACAATGAGCAGTTCTTC. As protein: CASSSSSYNEQFF.

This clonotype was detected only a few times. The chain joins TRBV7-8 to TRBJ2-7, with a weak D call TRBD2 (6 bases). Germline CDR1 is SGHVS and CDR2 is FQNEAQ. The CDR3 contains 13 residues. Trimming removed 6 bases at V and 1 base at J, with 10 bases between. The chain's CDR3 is CASRQSGSYEQYF. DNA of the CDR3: TGTGCCAGCAGACAAAGCGGGTCCTACGAGCAGTACTTC.

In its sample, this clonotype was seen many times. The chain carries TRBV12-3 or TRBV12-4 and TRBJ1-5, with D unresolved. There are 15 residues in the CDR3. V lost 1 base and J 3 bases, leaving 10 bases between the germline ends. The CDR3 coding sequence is TGTGCCAGCAGTTTAGGAAACACGGACAATCAGCCCCAGCATTTT. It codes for CASSLGNTDNQPQHF.

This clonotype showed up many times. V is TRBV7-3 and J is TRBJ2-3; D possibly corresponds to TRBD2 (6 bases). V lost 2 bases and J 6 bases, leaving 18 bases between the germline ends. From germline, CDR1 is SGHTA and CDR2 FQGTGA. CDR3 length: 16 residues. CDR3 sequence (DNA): TGTGCCAGCAGCTTAGGGACTCGGGGGAGGATGGATACGCAGTATTTT. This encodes CASSLGTRGRMDTQYF. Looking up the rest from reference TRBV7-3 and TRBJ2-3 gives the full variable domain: GAGVSQTPSNKVTEKGKYVELRCDPISGHTALYWYRQSLGQGPEFLIYFQGTGAADDSGLPNDRFFAVRPEGSVSTLKIQRTERGDSAVYLCASSLGTRGRMDTQYFGPGTRLTVL.

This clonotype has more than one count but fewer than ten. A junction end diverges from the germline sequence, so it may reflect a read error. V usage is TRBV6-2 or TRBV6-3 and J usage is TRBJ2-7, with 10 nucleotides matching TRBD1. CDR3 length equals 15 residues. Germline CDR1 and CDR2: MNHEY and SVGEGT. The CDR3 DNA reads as TGTGCCAGCAGGTACTCGGGACAGGGGACCTACGAGCAGTACTTC. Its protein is CASRYSGQGTYEQYF.

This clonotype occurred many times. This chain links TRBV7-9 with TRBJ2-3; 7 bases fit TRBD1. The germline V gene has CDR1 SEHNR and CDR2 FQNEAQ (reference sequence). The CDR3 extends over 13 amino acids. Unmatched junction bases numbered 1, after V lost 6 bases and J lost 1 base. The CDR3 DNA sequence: TGTGCCAGCAGAGGGACAGGCACAGATACGCAGTATTTT. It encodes CASRGTGTDTQYF.

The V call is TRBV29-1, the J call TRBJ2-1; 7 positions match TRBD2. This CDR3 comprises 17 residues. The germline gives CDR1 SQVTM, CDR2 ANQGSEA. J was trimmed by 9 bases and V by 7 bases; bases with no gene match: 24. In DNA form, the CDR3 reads TGCAGCGCCGAAGAGGGGTTTGGACGGGGGAGGGTCGGTGAGCAGTTCTTC. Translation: CSAEEGFGRGRVGEQFF.

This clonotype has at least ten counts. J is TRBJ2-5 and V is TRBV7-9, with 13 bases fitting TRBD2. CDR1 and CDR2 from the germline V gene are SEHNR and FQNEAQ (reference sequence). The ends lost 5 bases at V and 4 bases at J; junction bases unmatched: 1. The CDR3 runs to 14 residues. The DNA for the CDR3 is TGTGCCAGCAGCAGACTAGCGGGGGGAGAGACCCAGTACTTC. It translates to CASSRLAGGETQYF. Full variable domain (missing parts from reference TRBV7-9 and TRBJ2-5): DTGVSQNPRHKITKRGQNVTFRCDPISEHNRLYWYRQTLGQGPEFLTYFQNEAQLEKSRLLSDRFSAERPKGSFSTLEIQRTEQGDSAMYLCASSRLAGGETQYFGPGTRLLVL.

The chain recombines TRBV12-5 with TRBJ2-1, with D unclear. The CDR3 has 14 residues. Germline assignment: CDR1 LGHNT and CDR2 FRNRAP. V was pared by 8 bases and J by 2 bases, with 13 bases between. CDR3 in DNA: TGTGCTAGTAAGATTGATGATACCTACAATGAGCAGTTCTTC. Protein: CASKIDDTYNEQFF.

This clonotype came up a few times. The chain's CDR3 is CSLRQGAVDEQFF. The CDR3 nucleotides are TGCAGCTTGCGTCAGGGGGCGGTTGATGAGCAGTTCTTC. This chain links TRBV29-1 with TRBJ2-1, with TRBD1 identical over 8 bases. Unmatched junction bases numbered 11, after V lost 8 bases and J lost 8 bases. The length of the CDR3 is 13 residues. Germline values: CDR1 SQVTM, CDR2 ANQGSEA.